This T cell receptor (beta chain) appears in the sequencing data of a study of tumor and adjacent non-tumor tissue in lung cancer. Overall study: Patients were aged about 30 to 80, 9 to 10 men and about five women, stage I to III. On average, productive TCRbeta reads reached about 4.17 million per sample. Regarding the study as a whole: Shorter survival was associated with higher TCR diversity in tumors. Normal lung showed higher cumulative top 100 clone frequency than tumor.

Concerning this clonotype itself: Antigen unknown. Mismatch with germline at one junction end may stem from a read error.

A modified ARM-PCR protocol with three rounds of nested PCR amplified TCRbeta. TCRdb independently ran MiXCR on the multiplex PCR reads; one entry per CDR3 protein. The top ten clones hold roughly 35% of a sample with approximately 62,000 distinct CDR3 sequences, roughly 60% of them seen once. Germline-derived CDR1 and CDR2 are MNHEY and SVGAGI. This CDR3 comprises 14 residues. No cell sorting was done before RNA was extracted from the tissue. Distant lung tissue was collected more than 3 cm away from the tumor edge. The sequenced sample was distant non-tumor lung tissue. This TCR derives from a man between 65 and 85 years old with non-small cell lung cancer. The chain combines TRBV6-5 with TRBJ1-1, with 7 bases fitting TRBD1. Here the CDR3 reads CASSYSPGQSETFF. DNA for the CDR3: TGTGCCAGCAGTTACTCGCCGGGACAGAGTGAAACTTTCTTT.